This T cell receptor (beta chain) originates from a study of T cell repertoires in cytomegalovirus infection. As for the study in general: CMV epitopes used comprised recently identified HLA-C-restricted ones and well-studied HLA-B-restricted ones.

Per germline, CDR1 SEHNR and CDR2 FQNEAQ (reference sequence). Trimming took 5 bases from V and 4 from J, leaving 12 bases between them. CDR3 length: 14 amino acids. Details on this clonotype: The target antigen is unknown.

TCRdb fed the reads into MiXCR, producing one record per CDR3 protein. The top ten clones hold roughly 15% of a sample with a few hundred thousand distinct CDR3 sequences, 30% to 40% of them seen once. The sequences come from cultured PBMCs, collected from culture after CMV antigen stimulation. The chain is built from TRBV7-9 and TRBJ1-5; no definite D call. The sequence was collected from a human donor in good health (CMV status not recorded). Some clones in this sample may be carry-over from other donors' samples. The CDR3 DNA reads as TGTGCCAGCAGCCGACTCGACTCGAATCAGCCCCAGCATTTT. It yields the protein CASSRLDSNQPQHF.